A single sample gave rise to the 21 T cell receptor beta chains below, sequenced in a study of vaccination and CD4 T cells after COVID-19. Specified treatment: roughly ten-day PBMC culture with coronavirus spike peptide pools or control peptides (ViraFEST assay). These TCRs are of unknown antigen specificity. The Oncomine TCR Beta short-read assay was applied to DNA of cultured CD4+ T cells. A single record per CDR3 protein comes from TCRdb applying MiXCR to the PCR reads. Among tens of thousands of distinct CDR3 sequences listed, less than 55% were seen once. This specimen was CD4+ T cells from blood, cultured in vitro, taken after SARS-CoV-2 vaccination. The receptors stem from a human donor who had recovered from COVID-19.

CDR3 protein: CSARATGGTSYEQYF. CDR3 bases: TGCAGTGCTAGAGCAACCGGGGGAACCTCCTACGAGCAGTACTTC. The chain has TRBV20-1 and TRBJ2-7, with D possibly TRBD2 on 6 matching bases. This CDR3 is 15 amino acids long. Germline V CDR1 and CDR2: DFQATT, SNEGSKA (reference sequence). Trimming cost V 1 base and J 0 bases, with 13 bases left between them.

The gene calls are TRBV5-1 and TRBJ1-6; TRBD1 is a possible D gene (5 bases). The V and J ends lost 2 bases and 9 bases respectively, with 9 bases between them. The CDR3 contains 13 residues. CDR1 and CDR2 (germline): SGHRS, YFSETQ. The CDR3 nucleotides are TGCGCCAGCAGCTTACAACAGGCTTCACCCCTCCACTTT. Its translation: CASSLQQASPLHF.

This chain connects TRBV6-5 to TRBJ1-2; D gene uncertain. The germline gives CDR1 MNHEY, CDR2 SVGAGI. The CDR3 consists of 12 residues. V lost 4 bases to trimming and J lost 8 bases, with 11 bases between them. The CDR3 DNA reads TGTGCCAGCAGTTTCGGACCGGGCGGCTACACCTTC. It encodes CASSFGPGGYTF.

This clonotype was seen more than once but under ten times. The rearrangement joins TRBV25-1 to TRBJ1-6; D is unclear. Trimming pared 6 bases from V and 4 bases from J, leaving 10 bases between. The germline V gene has CDR1 MGHDK and CDR2 SYGVNS. The CDR3 has 14 amino acids. The CDR3 nucleotides read TGTGCCAGCAGATACGGGCTGTATAATTCACCCCTCCACTTT. It encodes CASRYGLYNSPLHF.

The rearrangement uses TRBV11-3 and TRBJ1-1, with TRBD1 matching over 8 bases. Germline V gives CDR1 SGHNT, CDR2 YENEEA. CDR3 length equals 15 residues. The ends lost 5 bases at V and 3 bases at J; junction bases unmatched: 8. As DNA, the CDR3 is TGTGCCAGCAGCCCGGACAGGGTAAGGGACACTGAAGCTTTCTTT. This translates into CASSPDRVRDTEAFF.

The CDR3 protein is CASSQVTGKLQTQYF. The CDR3 nucleotides read TGTGCCAGCAGCCAAGTGACGGGGAAGCTGCAGACCCAGTACTTC. The rearrangement joins TRBV14 to TRBJ2-5, with D possibly being TRBD2 (5 bases). Germline-derived CDR1 and CDR2 are SGHDN and FVKESK. The length of the CDR3 is 15 residues. Trimming stripped 1 base from V and 6 bases from J, with 15 bases between.

This clonotype was detected a few times. This rearrangement joins TRBV11-3 to TRBJ2-5, with TRBD2 matching over 11 bases. Germline V gene sequence: CDR1 SGHNT, CDR2 YENEEA. After removal of 8 bases from V and 3 bases from J, the junction contained 5 bases not matched to a gene. The CDR3 is made up of 14 amino acids. The CDR3 bases are TGTGCCAGCGCCCCTAGCGGGAGGAAAGAGACCCAGTACTTC. Translated, it gives CASAPSGRKETQYF.

The V call is TRBV20-1, the J call TRBJ1-1, with a possible D match to TRBD1 (5 bases). V lost 6 bases, J lost 7 bases, and 18 bases lay in between. Germline V CDR1 and CDR2: DFQATT, SNEGSKA (reference sequence). The CDR3 loop spans 13 amino acids. The CDR3 sequence: CSAPPRGGVEAFF. CDR3 sequence (DNA): TGCAGTGCGCCACCCCGGGGGGGAGTTGAAGCTTTCTTT.

The chain joins TRBV6-1 to TRBJ2-5; TRBD2 is a possible D gene (6 bases). This CDR3 is built from 12 residues. Trimming removed 5 bases at V and 5 bases at J, with 9 bases between. Germline loops: CDR1 MNHNS, CDR2 SASEGT. In nucleotides, the CDR3 is TGTGCCAGCAGTAACAGCGGGGAGACCCAGTACTTC. Protein product: CASSNSGETQYF.

The CDR3 loop is CASSEASPSAYNEQFF. Here the CDR3 DNA reads TGTGCCAGCAGCGAAGCGAGCCCTTCCGCCTACAATGAGCAGTTCTTC. The chain joins TRBV7-2 to TRBJ2-1; no reliable D call. With 5 bases removed from V and 2 bases from J, the gap between germline ends came to 16 bases. Germline values: CDR1 SGHTA, CDR2 FQGNSA. The CDR3 spans 16 residues. The whole variable domain, filled in from reference TRBV7-2 and TRBJ2-1, reads GAGVSQSPSNKVTEKGKDVELRCDPISGHTALYWYRQSLGQGLEFLIYFQGNSAPDKSGLPSDRFSAERTGGSVSTLTIQRTQQEDSAVYLCASSEASPSAYNEQFFGPGTRLTVL.

This clonotype was seen once. This chain uses TRBV7-8 with TRBJ2-2; the D is unclear. The germline V and J ends were trimmed by 5 bases and 7 bases, with 5 bases remaining between them. In germline, CDR1 is SGHVS, CDR2 FQNEAQ. The CDR3 is made up of 11 amino acids. CDR3 loop: CASSVNGELFF. CDR3 sequence (DNA): TGTGCCAGCAGCGTCAACGGGGAGCTGTTTTTT.

The chain has TRBV19 and TRBJ2-5; D remains ambiguous. The CDR3 spans 12 residues. V was pared by 8 bases and J by 0 bases, with 7 bases between. Germline lookup yields CDR1 LNHDA and CDR2 SQIVND (reference sequence). The CDR3 reads CASGFDQETQYF. For the CDR3, the DNA is TGTGCCAGTGGGTTCGACCAAGAGACCCAGTACTTC.

The chain links TRBV28 to TRBJ1-1; D possibly corresponds to TRBD1 (5 bases). The CDR3 runs to 15 residues. From germline, CDR1 is MDHEN and CDR2 SYDVKM. V lost 5 bases and J lost 3, with 16 bases in between. CDR3 protein: CASSPAGLVDTEAFF. The CDR3 DNA is TGTGCCAGCAGTCCAGCAGGGTTGGTCGACACTGAAGCTTTCTTT.

This clonotype showed up just a few times. The chain carries TRBV7-3 and TRBJ2-2; unclear D gene. Deletions cut 5 bases from V and 1 base from J, with 11 bases between. The germline V gene has CDR1 SGHTA and CDR2 FQGTGA. The CDR3 length is 15 residues. CDR3 loop: CASSLVAENTGELFF. For the CDR3, the DNA is TGTGCCAGCAGCCTCGTGGCGGAGAACACCGGGGAGCTGTTTTTT.

This chain connects TRBV24-1 to TRBJ2-6, with D perhaps matching TRBD1 (5 bases). Trimming shortened V by 4 bases and J by 2 bases, and 8 bases separated the two germline ends. Germline CDR1 and CDR2: KGHDR and SFDVKD. CDR3 size: 15 residues. The CDR3 here is CATSESGTGANVLTF. CDR3 bases: TGTGCCACCAGTGAGTCAGGGACTGGGGCCAACGTCCTGACTTTC.

The rearrangement joins TRBV5-4 to TRBJ2-2; 7 nucleotides agree with TRBD1. With V trimmed by 7 bases and J by 6 bases, 9 bases remained unmatched. The CDR3 loop spans 14 amino acids. Germline V gene sequence: CDR1 SGHNT, CDR2 YYREEE (reference sequence). CDR3 nucleotides: TGTGCCAGCGGCCAGGGGGTTATCGCCGGGGAGCTGTTTTTT. It translates to CASGQGVIAGELFF.

This clonotype was counted a single time. The chain links TRBV27 to TRBJ2-1; perhaps TRBD1 as D (5 bases). The V end lost 0 bases, the J end lost 7 bases, and 13 bases lay between the germline ends. The germline CDR1 and CDR2 sequences are MNHEY and SMNVEV (reference sequence). This CDR3 comprises 15 residues. CDR3 DNA: TGTGCCAGCAGTTTATCCCGGACAATCGAGAATGAGCAGTTCTTC. It yields the protein CASSLSRTIENEQFF.

The CDR3 reads CASRTSGSYNEQFF. The CDR3 DNA is TGTGCCAGCAGGACTAGCGGGAGCTACAATGAGCAGTTCTTC. The rearrangement joins TRBV6-2 or TRBV6-3 to TRBJ2-1; TRBD2 matches at 12 bases. V dropped 6 bases and J dropped 3; count of bases not matched to a gene: 0. The CDR3 contains 14 residues. Looked up from germline, CDR1 is MNHEY and CDR2 is SVGEGT.

The chain joins TRBV9 to TRBJ1-5, with a weak D call TRBD1 (5 bases). This CDR3 is built from 15 residues. CDR1 and CDR2 (germline): SGDLS, YYNGEE. V was clipped by 4 bases and J by 6 bases, with 17 bases between them. The CDR3 here is CASSQAGTDIQPQHF. CDR3 nucleotide sequence: TGTGCCAGCAGCCAGGCTGGGACTGATATTCAGCCCCAGCATTTT.

This clonotype was counted between two and nine times. V is TRBV9 and J is TRBJ2-3, with a possible D match to TRBD1 (6 bases). The CDR3 is 16 residues long. V gave up 3 bases and J gave up 2 bases, with 16 bases separating them. Germline V gives CDR1 SGDLS, CDR2 YYNGEE. CDR3 nucleotide sequence: TGTGCCAGCAGCGCCCCCTTAGGGGGTTTCACAGATACGCAGTATTTT. Its translation: CASSAPLGGFTDTQYF. The variable domain in full, with the rest retrieved from reference TRBV9 and TRBJ2-3, is DSGVTQTPKHLITATGQRVTLRCSPRSGDLSVYWYQQSLDQGLQFLIQYYNGEERAKGNILERFSAQQFPDLHSELNLSSLELGDSALYFCASSAPLGGFTDTQYFGPGTRLTVL.

This clonotype was found a few times. The chain combines TRBV4-3 with TRBJ2-4; the match to TRBD2 covers 9 bases. V was clipped by 4 bases and J by 6 bases; unmatched bases: 7. Germline CDR1 reads LGHNA; CDR2 reads YSLEER. The CDR3 spans 15 residues. The CDR3 loop is CASSPPAGGSNIQYF. Here the CDR3 DNA reads TGCGCCAGCAGCCCCCCAGCGGGAGGTTCAAACATTCAGTACTTC.